What follows describes a single T cell receptor beta chain. The sample comes from a study of blood T cell repertoires in COVID-19. The repertoire was sequenced with immunoSEQ multiplex PCR; TCRdb's copy has only in-frame clones and lacks some. The data show about 230,000 clones, 65% to 85% seen once. Sequencing input: peripheral blood. The source is an elderly man with acute or convalescent COVID-19.

CDR3 coding DNA: TGTGCCAGCAGCCCCGGGACTAGACCGGGTGATACGCAGTATTTT. It is translated as CASSPGTRPGDTQYF. The chain is built from TRBV2 and TRBJ2-3, with 8 nucleotides matching TRBD2. The germline V gene encodes CDR1 SNHLY and CDR2 FYNNEI. The CDR3 runs 15 residues. V shed 6 bases and J 6 bases; nucleotides not matched to a gene: 11.